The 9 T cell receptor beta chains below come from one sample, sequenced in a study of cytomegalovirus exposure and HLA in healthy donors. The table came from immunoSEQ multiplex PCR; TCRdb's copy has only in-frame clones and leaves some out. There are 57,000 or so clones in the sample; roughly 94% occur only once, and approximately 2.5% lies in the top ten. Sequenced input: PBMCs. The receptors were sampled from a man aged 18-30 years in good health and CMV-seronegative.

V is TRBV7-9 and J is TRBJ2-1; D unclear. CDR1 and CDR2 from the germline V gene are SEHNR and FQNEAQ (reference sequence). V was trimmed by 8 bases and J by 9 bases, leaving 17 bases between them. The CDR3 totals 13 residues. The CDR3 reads CASFNPRHGEQFF. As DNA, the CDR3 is TGTGCCAGCTTTAATCCCCGACACGGTGAGCAGTTCTTC.

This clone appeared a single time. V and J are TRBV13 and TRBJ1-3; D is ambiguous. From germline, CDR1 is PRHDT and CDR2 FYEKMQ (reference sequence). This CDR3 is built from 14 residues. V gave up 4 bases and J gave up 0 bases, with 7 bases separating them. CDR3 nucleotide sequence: TGTGCCAGCAGCTACCAGGTCTCTGGAAACACCATATATTTT. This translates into CASSYQVSGNTIYF.

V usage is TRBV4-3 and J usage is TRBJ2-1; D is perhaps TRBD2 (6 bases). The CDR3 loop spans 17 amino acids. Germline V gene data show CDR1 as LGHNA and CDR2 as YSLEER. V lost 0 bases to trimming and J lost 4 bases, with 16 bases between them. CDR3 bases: TGCGCCAGCAGCCAAGAGGCGGGACTGAGGGTTTACAATGAGCAGTTCTTC. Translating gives CASSQEAGLRVYNEQFF.

CDR3 coding DNA: TGTGCCAGCAGACAGGGGGGGAAAGCTTTCTTT. Its translation is CASRQGGKAFF. V gene TRBV6-1 combines with J gene TRBJ1-1, with 8 bases fitting TRBD1. Looked up from germline, CDR1 is MNHNS and CDR2 is SASEGT. Trimming took 6 bases from V and 9 from J; bases not matched to a gene: 3. This CDR3 has 11 residues.

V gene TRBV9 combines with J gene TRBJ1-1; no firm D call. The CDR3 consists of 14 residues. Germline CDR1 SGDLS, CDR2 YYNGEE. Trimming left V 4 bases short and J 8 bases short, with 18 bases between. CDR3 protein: CASSPIPAAGEAFF. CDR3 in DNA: TGTGCCAGCAGCCCAATCCCGGCTGCGGGAGAAGCTTTCTTT. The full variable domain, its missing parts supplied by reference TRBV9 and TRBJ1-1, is DSGVTQTPKHLITATGQRVTLRCSPRSGDLSVYWYQQSLDQGLQFLIQYYNGEERAKGNILERFSAQQFPDLHSELNLSSLELGDSALYFCASSPIPAAGEAFFGQGTRLTVV.

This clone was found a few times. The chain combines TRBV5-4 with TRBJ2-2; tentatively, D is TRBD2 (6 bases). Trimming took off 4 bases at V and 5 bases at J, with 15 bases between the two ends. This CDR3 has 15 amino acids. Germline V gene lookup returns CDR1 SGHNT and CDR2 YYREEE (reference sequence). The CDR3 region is CASSLRGVGTGELFF. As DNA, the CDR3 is TGTGCCAGCAGCCTCCGCGGGGTAGGGACCGGGGAGCTGTTTTTT.

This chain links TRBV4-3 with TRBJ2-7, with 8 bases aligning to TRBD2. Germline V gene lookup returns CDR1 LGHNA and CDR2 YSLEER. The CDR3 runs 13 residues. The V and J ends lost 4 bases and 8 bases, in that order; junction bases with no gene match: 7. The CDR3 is CASSPTGGGQQYF. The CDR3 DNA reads TGCGCCAGCAGCCCGACGGGGGGGGGTCAGCAGTACTTC.

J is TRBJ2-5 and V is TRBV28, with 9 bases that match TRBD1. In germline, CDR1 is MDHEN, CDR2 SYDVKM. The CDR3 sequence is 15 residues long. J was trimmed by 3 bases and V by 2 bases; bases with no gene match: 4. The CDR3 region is CASSLPGQGKETQYF. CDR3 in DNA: TGTGCCAGCAGTTTACCCGGACAGGGGAAAGAGACCCAGTACTTC.

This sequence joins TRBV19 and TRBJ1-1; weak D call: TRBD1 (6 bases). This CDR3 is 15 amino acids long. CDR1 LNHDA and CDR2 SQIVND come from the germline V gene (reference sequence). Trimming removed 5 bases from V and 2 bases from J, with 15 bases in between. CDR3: CASSGPGHVNTEAFF. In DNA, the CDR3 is TGTGCCAGTAGTGGTCCGGGACACGTTAACACTGAAGCTTTCTTT.